This T cell receptor beta chain was profiled in a study of blood T cell repertoires in COVID-19. Study-wide context: Sources were T cells, B-cell-depleted T cells, or PBMCs; the material itself was cDNA or gDNA.

Self-reported history from a screening survey and questionnaire set each donor's cohort. Method: immunoSEQ multiplex PCR; TCRdb's copy keeps in-frame clones and lacks some. There are approximately 200,000 clones in the sample; roughly 89% occur only once, and roughly 2.4% lies in the top ten. Germline V lookup: CDR1 MNHEY, CDR2 SVGAGI. V was trimmed by 6 bases and J by 3 bases, leaving 11 bases between them. The CDR3 contains 13 residues. The chain is built from TRBV6-5 and TRBJ2-5; D is undetermined. The clonotype originates from a woman in her thirties or forties with acute COVID-19. The sample comprised PBMCs or T cells enriched from blood (not recorded which). CDR3 amino acids: CASSAIPEETQYF. The CDR3 DNA sequence: TGTGCCAGCAGCGCCATACCGGAAGAGACCCAGTACTTC.